What follows describes a single T cell receptor (beta chain). Its target antigen remains unknown. Base-call qualities are not available, and no considerably larger clone is one nucleotide away. Ficoll-Paque density gradient centrifugation was the method used to isolate PBMCs. Sequencing took place on an Illumina NovaSeq 6000. TCRalpha and TCRbeta cDNA libraries were built by 5'RACE with constant-segment primers, adding sample barcodes and unique molecular identifiers. Trizol reagent was used to extract RNA from every sample. Libraries were amplified in two PCR steps, with a second sample barcode and Illumina TruSeq adapters added in the second step. The libraries were sequenced on an Illumina NovaSeq using 2 x 150 bp paired-end reads. Processing in the source paper ran as follows. With migec v1.2.7, reads were demultiplexed and then collapsed into UMI-guided consensus sequences. Using mixcr v2.1.11, UMI consensuses were aligned to TRA and TRB V and J templates and then assembled into clonotypes. A clonotype was counted as expanded or contracted only if both edgeR and NoisET called the change significant, with noise models trained on biological replicates. For edgeR calls, a false discovery rate-adjusted p below 0.01 and a log2 fold-change threshold of 1 were applied. As an exploratory analysis of dynamics, max-normalized trajectories of the 1000 most abundant clonotypes were examined by PCA with hierarchical clustering. The CD4 or CD8 phenotype of responding clones was assigned using the separately sequenced CD4+ and CD8+ repertoires. TCRdb applied fastp at Q25 and MiXCR to the public reads, then kept only in-frame beta chains. Each entry is one CDR3 protein sequence, shown with its most common DNA and genes. TCRdb's processing, not the study's, gives the V and J calls here. In all, the sample holds more than 250,000 distinct CDR3 sequences, and roughly 16% of those were seen once. Jointly, the top ten make up roughly 24% of the sample.

This sample was taken from a study of T-cell memory formation after mild COVID-19 (dated by TCRdb to the early 2020s). A note on the overall study: TCR sequence clusters from the two donors were found to be largely donor specific. Two young, previously healthy adult volunteers made up the cohort, one male and one female. T-cell clones expanding and contracting after mild COVID-19 in a couple of donors were tracked by longitudinal TCRalpha and TCRbeta repertoire sequencing.

A distance of 9 bases separates the germline ends of V and J, which lose 4 bases and 2 bases respectively. The CDR3 contains 13 residues, cysteine and phenylalanine counted. Only the CDR3 part of the read is kept: 39 bases, read in frame from the first base. Per the germline V gene, SGHTA is the CDR1 and FQGNSA is the CDR2. Overall study outcomes, separate from this receptor: Some responding clones were detected in pre-infection memory, which suggested that pre-existing cross-reactive memory T cells had joined the SARS-CoV-2 response. Contracting CD4+ clones appeared mostly in the CM and EM memory subsets, whereas CD8+ clones were enriched in EMRA. The study included only a couple of mild cases, and larger cohorts that include severe cases with pre-infection samples were judged to be necessary. Clones that contracted from day 15 to 85 showed balanced CD4/CD8 phenotypes, whereas a second wave of clones that expanded from day 15 to 37 leaned towards CD4+. The second-wave clones that peaked on day 37 were not confirmed to be SARS-CoV-2 specific.

The sequenced sample was PBMCs or a T cell subset sorted from them (not recorded which). The source of this sequence is a man aged 18 to 29 who had mild COVID-19 (a few samples of this study predate the infection). The sample titles of this study are shuffled in the database, so cell type and time point are left out; the donor was told from shared clones. In this chain, TRBV7-2 is recombined with TRBJ2-7; the D gene remains uncertain. The bases read TGTGCCAGCAGCTCCTACAGAGCCTACGAGCAGTACTTC. It specifies CASSSYRAYEQYF. Extended through the reference TRBV7-2 and TRBJ2-7 proteins, this CDR3 yields the full variable domain: GAGVSQSPSNKVTEKGKDVELRCDPISGHTALYWYRQSLGQGLEFLIYFQGNSAPDKSGLPSDRFSAERTGGSVSTLTIQRTQQEDSAVYLCASSSYRAYEQYFGPGTRLTVT.